Listed below are T cell receptor beta chains from one sample, sequenced in a study of radiation and T cells in renal cell carcinoma. Assay used: immunoSEQ multiplex PCR; TCRdb lists only in-frame clones, some missing. This table has some 72,000 clones, roughly 82% appearing once. The specimen was blood, collected from a patient whose treatment included radiotherapy and nephrectomy. These receptor sequences come from a man aged 60 to 69 with renal cell carcinoma. The CDR3 runs from the conserved cysteine through the conserved F or W. Size is omitted from some rows. Given values are once, few, many or a class for expanded clones.

V gene: TRBV6-1
clone size: .
CDR3 protein: CASSGTGLSNYGYTF

V gene: TRBV6-4
clone size: once
CDR3 protein: CASSDHGTERPITDTQYF

V gene: TRBV28
clone size: .
CDR3 protein: CASMTRNYGYTF

V gene: TRBV7-6
clone size: .
CDR3 protein: CASSTSGSYNEQFF

V gene: TRBV27
clone size: .
CDR3 protein: CASSFVPNTEAFF

V gene: TRBV5-1
clone size: .
CDR3 protein: CASSLEGGAKNIQYF

V gene: TRBV9
clone size: .
CDR3 protein: CASSPGQVQYF

V gene: TRBV5-1
clone size: .
CDR3 protein: CASSLVTGGDEQFF

V gene: TRBV5-1
clone size: .
CDR3 protein: CASSLTRSGKTGELFF

V gene: TRBV11-3
clone size: .
CDR3 protein: CASSRDRNTEAFF

V gene: TRBV29-1
clone size: .
CDR3 protein: CSVEGQAGTQETQYF

V gene: TRBV14
clone size: many
CDR3 protein: CASSRGQVPYEQYF

V gene: TRBV18
clone size: few
CDR3 protein: CASSPSGNEQYF

V gene: TRBV6-5
clone size: .
CDR3 protein: CASSPWPRTDTQYF

V gene: TRBV7-6
clone size: .
CDR3 protein: CASSPTSGSFAGELFF

V gene: TRBV7-9
clone size: .
CDR3 protein: CASSLPPGINVLTF

V gene: TRBV7-2
clone size: .
CDR3 protein: CASSQVSDATYEQYF

V gene: TRBV7-8
clone size: .
CDR3 protein: CASSQQDREMLNEKLFF

V gene: TRBV7-2
clone size: .
CDR3 protein: CASSFRTAYYGYTF

V gene: TRBV27
clone size: .
CDR3 protein: CASSLAIGADTQYF